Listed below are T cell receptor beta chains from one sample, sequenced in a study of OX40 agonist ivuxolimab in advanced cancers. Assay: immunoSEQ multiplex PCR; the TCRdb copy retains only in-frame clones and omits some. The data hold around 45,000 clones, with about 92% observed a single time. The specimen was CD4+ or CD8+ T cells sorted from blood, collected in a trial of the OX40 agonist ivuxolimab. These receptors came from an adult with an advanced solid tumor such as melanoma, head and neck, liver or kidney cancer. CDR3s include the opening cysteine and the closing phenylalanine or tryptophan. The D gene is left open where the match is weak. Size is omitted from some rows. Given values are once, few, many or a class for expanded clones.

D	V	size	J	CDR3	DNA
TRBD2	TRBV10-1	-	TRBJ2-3	CASSSGGVQYFHTDTQYF	TGCGCCAGCAGCTCCGGGGGGGTCCAGTACTTTCACACAGATACGCAGTATTTT
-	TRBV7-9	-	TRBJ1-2	CASSFQEGEGYTF	TGTGCCAGCAGCTTCCAGGAAGGAGAAGGCTACACCTTC
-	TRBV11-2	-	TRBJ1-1	CASSWAPYTEAFF	TGTGCCAGCAGTTGGGCTCCGTACACTGAAGCTTTCTTT
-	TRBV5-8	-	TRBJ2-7	CASSPTYEQYF	TGTGCCAGCAGTCCTACCTACGAGCAGTACTTC
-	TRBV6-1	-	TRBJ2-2	CASSPSGELFF	TGTGCCAGCAGTCCTTCAGGGGAGCTGTTTTTT
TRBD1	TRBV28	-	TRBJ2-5	CASLGQGTETQYF	TGTGCCAGCCTGGGACAGGGGACAGAGACCCAGTACTTC
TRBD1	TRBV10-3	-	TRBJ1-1	CAISEDRGFEAFF	TGTGCCATCAGTGAGGACAGGGGATTTGAAGCTTTCTTT
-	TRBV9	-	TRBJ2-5	CASSVQGMIQETQYF	TGTGCCAGCAGCGTTCAGGGAATGATTCAGGAGACCCAGTACTTC
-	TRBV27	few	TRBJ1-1	CASSATYHTEAFF	TGTGCCAGCAGCGCTACTTATCACACTGAAGCTTTCTTT
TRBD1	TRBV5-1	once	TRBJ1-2	CASSLEAGGNYGYTF	TGCGCCAGCAGCTTGGAGGCAGGGGGCAACTATGGCTACACCTTC
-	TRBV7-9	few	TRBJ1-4	CASSPSGGDEKLFF	TGTGCCAGCAGCCCCTCGGGGGGCGATGAAAAACTGTTTTTT
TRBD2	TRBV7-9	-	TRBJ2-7	CASSGGLANLYEQYF	TGTGCCAGCAGCGGGGGACTAGCTAATCTTTACGAGCAGTACTTC
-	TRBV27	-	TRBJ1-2	CASSPHLTGTYGYTF	TGTGCCAGCAGTCCTCACCTGACAGGCACTTATGGCTACACCTTC
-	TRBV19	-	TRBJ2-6	CASSISRVSEAGANVLTF	TGTGCCAGTAGTATTAGTCGGGTTTCAGAGGCTGGGGCCAACGTCCTGACTTTC
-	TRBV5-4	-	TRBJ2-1	CASSFETDLLYNEQFF	TGTGCCAGCAGCTTTGAGACAGATCTTCTCTACAATGAGCAGTTCTTC
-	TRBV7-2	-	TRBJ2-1	CASSTDAYNEQFF	TGTGCCAGCAGTACGGACGCTTACAATGAGCAGTTCTTC
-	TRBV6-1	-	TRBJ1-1	CASSEGGQNTEAFF	TGTGCCAGCAGTGAGGGTGGGCAGAACACTGAAGCTTTCTTT
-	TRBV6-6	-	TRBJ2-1	CASSYSRGEQFF	TGTGCCAGCAGTTACTCTCGGGGAGAGCAGTTCTTC
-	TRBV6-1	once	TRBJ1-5	CASSEATGTYQPQHF	TGTGCCAGCAGTGAAGCGACGGGGACCTATCAGCCCCAGCATTTT
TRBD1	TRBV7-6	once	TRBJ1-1	CASSVQGANTEAFF	TGTGCCAGCAGCGTACAGGGGGCGAACACTGAAGCTTTCTTT
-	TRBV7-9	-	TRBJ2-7	CASTDGLGSPYEQYF	TGTGCCAGCACCGATGGACTGGGGTCTCCTTACGAGCAGTACTTC
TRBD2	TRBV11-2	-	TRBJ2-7	CASSARDYTYEQYF	TGTGCCAGCAGCGCTCGGGACTACACCTACGAGCAGTACTTC
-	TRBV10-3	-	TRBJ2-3	CAIGSGRAYIDTQYF	TGTGCCATCGGATCCGGGCGGGCGTATATAGATACGCAGTATTTT
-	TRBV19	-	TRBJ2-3	CASSIGYRTDTQYF	TGTGCCAGTAGTATAGGATACCGCACAGATACGCAGTATTTT
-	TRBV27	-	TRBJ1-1	CASSFVGSGNTEAFF	TGTGCCAGCAGTTTCGTGGGTAGTGGCAACACTGAAGCTTTCTTT
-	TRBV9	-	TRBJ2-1	CASSVPSNEQFF	TGTGCCAGCAGCGTCCCTTCTAATGAGCAGTTCTTC
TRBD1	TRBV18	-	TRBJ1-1	CASSPDRGNTEAFF	TGTGCCAGCTCACCGGACAGGGGGAACACTGAAGCTTTCTTT
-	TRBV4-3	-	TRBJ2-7	CASSQDQSDEQYF	TGCGCCAGCAGCCAAGATCAAAGCGACGAGCAGTACTTC
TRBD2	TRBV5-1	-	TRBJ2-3	CASSWGLEREYSDTQYF	TGCGCCAGCAGCTGGGGGCTGGAGCGGGAGTACTCGGATACGCAGTATTTT
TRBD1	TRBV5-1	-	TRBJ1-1	CASSFLGGQGSGEAFF	TGCGCCAGCAGCTTCCTTGGGGGACAGGGGTCTGGTGAAGCTTTCTTT
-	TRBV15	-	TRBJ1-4	CATSISQGGEKLFF	TGTGCCACCAGCATCTCGCAGGGTGGGGAAAAACTGTTTTTT
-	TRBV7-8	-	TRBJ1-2	CASSLGGPGQGFYEGYTF	TGTGCCAGCAGCTTAGGGGGACCAGGTCAGGGGTTTTACGAAGGCTACACCTTC
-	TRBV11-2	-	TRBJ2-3	CASSFSPSLPDTQYF	TGTGCCAGCAGCTTCTCCCCTAGCCTCCCGGATACGCAGTATTTT
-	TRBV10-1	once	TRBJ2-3	CASSGADTQYF	TGCGCCAGCAGTGGGGCAGATACGCAGTATTTT
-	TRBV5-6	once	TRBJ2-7	CASSLIGKYYEQYF	TGTGCCAGCAGCTTGATCGGAAAGTACTACGAGCAGTACTTC
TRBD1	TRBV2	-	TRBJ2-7	CASTPSHDRGLEQYF	TGTGCCAGCACCCCCTCCCATGACAGGGGGCTAGAGCAGTACTTC
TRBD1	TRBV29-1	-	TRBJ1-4	CSVPTQGGPNEKLFF	TGCAGCGTTCCGACACAGGGGGGCCCTAATGAAAAACTGTTTTTT
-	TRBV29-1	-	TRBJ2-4	CSVPAGQLLNIQYF	TGCAGCGTCCCTGCGGGGCAGTTATTGAACATTCAGTACTTC
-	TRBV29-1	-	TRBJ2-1	CSVEVGEGNEQFF	TGCAGCGTTGAGGTGGGAGAAGGGAATGAGCAGTTCTTC
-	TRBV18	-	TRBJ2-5	CASSPYGETQYF	TGTGCCAGCTCACCATACGGAGAGACCCAGTACTTC
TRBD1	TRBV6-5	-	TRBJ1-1	CASSAGTGGTEAFF	TGTGCCAGCAGTGCCGGGACAGGGGGCACTGAAGCTTTCTTT
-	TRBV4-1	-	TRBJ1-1	CASSLAMNTEAFF	TGCGCCAGCAGCCTGGCCATGAACACTGAAGCTTTCTTT
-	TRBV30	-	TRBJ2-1	CAWSAGDFYNEQFF	TGTGCCTGGAGTGCAGGGGATTTCTACAATGAGCAGTTCTTC
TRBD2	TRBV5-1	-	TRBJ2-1	CASSLVAGGYNEQFF	TGCGCCAGCAGCTTGGTAGCGGGGGGCTACAATGAGCAGTTCTTC
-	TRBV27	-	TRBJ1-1	CASSLSRVAEAFF	TGTGCCAGCAGTTTAAGCAGGGTCGCTGAAGCTTTCTTT
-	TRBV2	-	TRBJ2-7	CASRTVLYEQYF	TGTGCCAGCAGGACTGTGTTATACGAGCAGTACTTC
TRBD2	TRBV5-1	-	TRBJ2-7	CASSLLSGSSYEQYF	TGCGCCAGCAGCTTGTTAAGCGGGAGTTCTTACGAGCAGTACTTC
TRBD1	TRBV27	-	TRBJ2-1	CASRRTGGYEQFF	TGTGCCAGCAGACGGACAGGGGGCTATGAGCAGTTCTTC
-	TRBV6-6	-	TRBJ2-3	CASSYGQRSSTDTQYF	TGTGCCAGCAGTTACGGTCAGCGCTCTAGCACAGATACGCAGTATTTT
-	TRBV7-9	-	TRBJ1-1	CASSLERLTEAFF	TGTGCCAGCAGCTTAGAGAGGCTCACTGAAGCTTTCTTT